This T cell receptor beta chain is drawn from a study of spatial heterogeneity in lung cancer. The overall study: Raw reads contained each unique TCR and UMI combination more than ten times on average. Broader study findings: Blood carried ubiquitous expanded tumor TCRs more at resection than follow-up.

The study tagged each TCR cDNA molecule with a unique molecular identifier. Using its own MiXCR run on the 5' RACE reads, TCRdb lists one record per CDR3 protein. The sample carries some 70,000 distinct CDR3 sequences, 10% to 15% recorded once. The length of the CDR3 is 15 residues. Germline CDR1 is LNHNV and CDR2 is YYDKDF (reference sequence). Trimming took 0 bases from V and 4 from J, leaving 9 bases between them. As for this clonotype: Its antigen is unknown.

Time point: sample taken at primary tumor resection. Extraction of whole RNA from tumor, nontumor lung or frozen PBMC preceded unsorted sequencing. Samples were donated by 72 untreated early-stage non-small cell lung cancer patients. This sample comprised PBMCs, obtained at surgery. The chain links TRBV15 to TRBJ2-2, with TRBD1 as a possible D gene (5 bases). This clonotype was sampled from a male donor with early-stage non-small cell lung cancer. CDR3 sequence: CATSREQVTTGELFF. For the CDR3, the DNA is TGTGCCACCAGCAGAGAACAGGTCACCACCGGGGAGCTGTTTTTT.